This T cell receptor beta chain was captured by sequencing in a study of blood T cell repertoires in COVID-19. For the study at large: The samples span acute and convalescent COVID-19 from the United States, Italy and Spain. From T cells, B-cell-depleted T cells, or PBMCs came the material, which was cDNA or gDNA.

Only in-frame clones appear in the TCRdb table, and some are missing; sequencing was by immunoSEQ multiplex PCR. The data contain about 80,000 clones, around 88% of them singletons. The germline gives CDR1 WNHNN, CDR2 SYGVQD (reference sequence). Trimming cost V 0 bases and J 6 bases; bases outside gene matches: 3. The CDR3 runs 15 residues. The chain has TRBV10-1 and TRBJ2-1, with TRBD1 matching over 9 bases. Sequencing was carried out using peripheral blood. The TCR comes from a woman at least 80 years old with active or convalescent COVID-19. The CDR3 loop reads CASSESDRGANEQFF. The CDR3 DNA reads TGCGCCAGCAGTGAGTCAGACAGGGGGGCCAATGAGCAGTTCTTC.